The next 22 T cell receptor beta chains were all read from a single sample in a study of PD-L1 blockade in urothelial cancer. Produced via immunoSEQ multiplex PCR; TCRdb's table is partial and in-frame only. Of 66,000 or so clones listed, about 90% are singletons. Time point: peripheral blood 6 weeks after treatment start. Source: PBMCs, taken around atezolizumab (anti-PD-L1) treatment. All receptors derive from a man between 60 and 75 years old with urothelial cancer.

This clone was seen only once. The rearrangement uses TRBV6-5 and TRBJ1-4, with a possible D match to TRBD1 (5 bases). V dropped 4 bases and J dropped 6 bases, with 9 bases sitting between them. The CDR3 runs to 13 residues. Germline V gene data show CDR1 as MNHEY and CDR2 as SVGAGI. CDR3 sequence: CASSSGYHEKLFF. CDR3 DNA: TGTGCCAGCAGTTCAGGGTATCATGAAAAACTGTTTTTT.

The rearrangement uses TRBV28 and TRBJ2-7; perhaps TRBD1 as D (6 bases). Germline loops: CDR1 MDHEN, CDR2 SYDVKM. CDR3 length: 13 residues. The V end was cut by 10 bases, the J end by 2 bases, with 15 bases between. CDR3 DNA: TGTGCCACCCTCAGGGGTAGCACCTACGAGCAGTACTTC. This sequence encodes CATLRGSTYEQYF.

CDR3 in DNA: TGTGCCACCAGCAGCGGACTCCAGCGGGGGAGCACAGATACGCAGTATTTT. Protein sequence: CATSSGLQRGSTDTQYF. The V and J genes are TRBV15 and TRBJ2-3, with TRBD2 identical over 8 bases. The CDR3 runs to 17 residues. Per germline, CDR1 LNHNV and CDR2 YYDKDF (reference sequence). J was trimmed by 0 bases and V by 3 bases; bases with no gene match: 8.

The chain is built from TRBV18 and TRBJ1-1; maybe TRBD1 (5 bases). The V gene's germline CDR1 is KGHSH and CDR2 LQKENI. The ends were cut back, 3 bases at V and 7 bases at J, with 15 bases in the middle. The CDR3 is 14 amino acids. CDR3: CASSPGNRGSEAFF. As DNA, the CDR3 is TGTGCCAGCTCACCGGGAAATCGGGGGAGTGAAGCTTTCTTT.

The chain joins TRBV11-1 to TRBJ2-5, with 8 bases fitting TRBD2. CDR3 size: 16 residues. Germline CDR1 is SGHAT and CDR2 is FQDESV (reference sequence). V dropped 5 bases and J dropped 5; count of bases not matched to a gene: 13. The CDR3 nucleotides read TGTGCCAGCAGCAGTGTACGGGAGGGCCGAGGGGAGACCCAGTACTTC. Its protein product is CASSSVREGRGETQYF.

This chain joins TRBV6-6 and TRBJ2-7; 13 bases agree with TRBD2. This CDR3 spans 15 amino acids. Per germline, CDR1 MNHNY and CDR2 SVGAGI (reference sequence). Trimming removed 5 bases from V and 4 bases from J; junction bases left unmatched: 5. The CDR3 nucleotides read TGTGCCAGCAGTCGGACTAGCGGGAGTCTTTACGAGCAGTACTTC. Its protein product is CASSRTSGSLYEQYF.

This clone came up once. The chain recombines TRBV5-1 with TRBJ2-7, with 9 positions matching TRBD2. CDR1 is SGHRS, CDR2 YFSETQ, per germline. CDR3 length equals 14 residues. The V and J ends lost 0 bases and 4 bases, in that order; junction bases with no gene match: 2. In DNA, the CDR3 is TGCGCCAGCAGCTTGGTAGCGGGAGAGTACGAGCAGTACTTC. It codes for CASSLVAGEYEQYF.

The chain couples TRBV27 to TRBJ2-3; 8 bases match TRBD1. CDR1 MNHEY and CDR2 SMNVEV come from the germline V gene (reference sequence). The CDR3 totals 14 residues. V shed 2 bases, J shed 5 bases, and the junction held 3 bases outside the gene matches. The CDR3 region has the DNA TGTGCCAGCAGTTTACAGGGGGCCATAGATACGCAGTATTTT. Its translation: CASSLQGAIDTQYF.

The chain links TRBV18 to TRBJ2-3; D unclear. Germline CDR1 is KGHSH and CDR2 is LQKENI. The CDR3 runs to 16 residues. V lost 2 bases, J lost 0 bases, and 12 bases lay in between. Here the CDR3 reads CASSPMTPASTDTQYF. The CDR3 DNA reads as TGTGCCAGCTCACCAATGACTCCAGCGAGCACAGATACGCAGTATTTT.

The CDR3 protein is CASSGSQGAGDEQYF. The CDR3 DNA follows: TGTGCCAGCAGCGGCTCACAGGGGGCTGGGGACGAGCAGTACTTC. The V and J genes are TRBV9 and TRBJ2-7; 9 nucleotides match TRBD1. V trimming: 3 bases; J trimming: 5 bases; junction bases outside the gene matches: 9. Germline V lookup: CDR1 SGDLS, CDR2 YYNGEE. This CDR3 region has 15 residues.

The chain combines TRBV25-1 with TRBJ2-3; a possible D gene is TRBD2 (7 bases). Trimming shortened V by 5 bases and J by 5 bases, and 17 bases separated the two germline ends. The V gene's germline CDR1 is MGHDK and CDR2 SYGVNS. The CDR3 has 15 amino acids. The CDR3 sequence: CASSRGGLSVDTQYF. CDR3 DNA sequence: TGTGCCAGCAGTCGAGGGGGACTATCGGTAGATACGCAGTATTTT.

The chain is built from TRBV5-1 and TRBJ2-7; D gene uncertain. Per germline, CDR1 SGHRS and CDR2 YFSETQ. Trimming stripped 4 bases from V and 0 bases from J, with 8 bases between. The CDR3 contains 13 residues. This CDR3 is CASSLISSYEQYF. The CDR3 nucleotides are TGCGCCAGCAGCCTAATTAGCTCCTACGAGCAGTACTTC.

The chain combines TRBV29-1 with TRBJ1-1; no reliable D call. From germline, CDR1 is SQVTM and CDR2 ANQGSEA. The CDR3 has 11 residues. The V end lost 7 bases, the J end lost 8 bases, and 14 bases lay between the germline ends. This CDR3 reads CSGVFGFEAFF. The CDR3 DNA sequence: TGCAGCGGCGTCTTTGGTTTCGAAGCTTTCTTT.

The chain combines TRBV9 with TRBJ2-1; 8 bases are a match to TRBD1. The CDR3 sequence is 15 residues long. J lost 1 base, V lost 4 bases, and 4 bases had no gene match. Per the germline V gene, CDR1 is SGDLS and CDR2 is YYNGEE. The CDR3 sequence is CASSPRTGSYNEQFF. CDR3 bases: TGTGCCAGCAGCCCCCGGACAGGGTCCTACAATGAGCAGTTCTTC.

V usage is TRBV6-4 and J usage is TRBJ2-1; 7 nucleotides match TRBD2. The CDR3 consists of 15 residues. Germline values: CDR1 MRHNA, CDR2 SNTAGT. J lost 10 bases, V lost 6 bases, and 15 bases had no gene match. The CDR3 DNA follows: TGTGCCAGCAGCGACCAGTACGGGGGGACGGGGGAGCAGTTCTTC. Protein: CASSDQYGGTGEQFF.

The count of this clone is one. The chain uses TRBV23-1 and TRBJ2-7; 7 bases are shared with TRBD2. TRBV23-1 is identified as an open reading frame with a role that is uncertain. CDR3 length equals 17 residues. J gave up 0 bases and V 0 bases, and 8 bases lay outside the gene matches. CDR3 nucleotides: TGCGCCAGCAGTCAATCGCGCCAGCGGGGTAGCTCCTACGAGCAGTACTTC. Protein sequence: CASSQSRQRGSSYEQYF.

The gene calls are TRBV5-1 and TRBJ2-5; no clear D. The length of the CDR3 is 12 residues. Germline CDR1 SGHRS, CDR2 YFSETQ. V lost 2 bases and J lost 4, with 6 bases in between. The CDR3 sequence is CASSFSPETQYF. The CDR3 DNA follows: TGCGCCAGCAGCTTCTCCCCAGAGACCCAGTACTTC. The full variable domain, with the rest looked up from reference TRBV5-1 and TRBJ2-5, is KAGVTQTPRYLIKTRGQQVTLSCSPISGHRSVSWYQQTPGQGLQFLFEYFSETQRNKGNFPGRFSGRQFSNSRSEMNVSTLELGDSALYLCASSFSPETQYFGPGTRLLVL.

This chain joins TRBV5-1 and TRBJ2-5; D remains unclear. The CDR3 sequence is 14 residues long. The V gene's germline CDR1 is SGHRS and CDR2 YFSETQ. The V and J ends lost 1 base and 5 bases respectively, with 12 bases between them. CDR3 in amino acids: CASSLSPGLETQYF. The CDR3 nucleotides read TGCGCCAGCAGCTTGAGTCCGGGTCTGGAGACCCAGTACTTC.

The CDR3, as DNA: TGTGCCAGCAGCCACCTTGGACTAGCTACCAACTACGAGCAGTACTTC. Translating it yields CASSHLGLATNYEQYF. The V gene is TRBV14, the J gene TRBJ2-7; 8 positions match TRBD2. The CDR3 runs to 16 residues. The germline V gene encodes CDR1 SGHDN and CDR2 FVKESK. The V segment lost 3 bases and the J segment 3 bases; nucleotides outside the gene matches: 10.

The chain is built from TRBV18 and TRBJ2-5, with D possibly TRBD1 on 5 matching bases. V was clipped by 3 bases and J by 4 bases, with 12 bases between them. Germline assignment: CDR1 KGHSH and CDR2 LQKENI. The CDR3 consists of 14 residues. CDR3 coding DNA: TGTGCCAGCTCACCCCTAGGGCAGGGAGAGACCCAGTACTTC. It specifies CASSPLGQGETQYF.

The chain carries TRBV29-1 and TRBJ1-5, with TRBD1 matching 9 bases. The CDR3 spans 14 residues. The germline CDR1 and CDR2 sequences are SQVTM and ANQGSEA. Trimming took 6 bases from V and 2 from J; bases not matched to a gene: 5. CDR3 DNA: TGCAGCGTCACAGGGGGCGCGGGCAATCAGCCCCAGCATTTT. Protein: CSVTGGAGNQPQHF.

The V call is TRBV5-8, the J call TRBJ2-7; 9 bases fit TRBD2. The germline CDR1 and CDR2 sequences are SGHTS and YDEGEE. This CDR3 comprises 15 residues. V shed 8 bases, J shed 4 bases, and the junction held 13 bases outside the gene matches. CDR3 coding DNA: TGTGCCAGTCAACCGCGGGCTAGCGGGGCTTACGAGCAGTACTTC. It translates to CASQPRASGAYEQYF.